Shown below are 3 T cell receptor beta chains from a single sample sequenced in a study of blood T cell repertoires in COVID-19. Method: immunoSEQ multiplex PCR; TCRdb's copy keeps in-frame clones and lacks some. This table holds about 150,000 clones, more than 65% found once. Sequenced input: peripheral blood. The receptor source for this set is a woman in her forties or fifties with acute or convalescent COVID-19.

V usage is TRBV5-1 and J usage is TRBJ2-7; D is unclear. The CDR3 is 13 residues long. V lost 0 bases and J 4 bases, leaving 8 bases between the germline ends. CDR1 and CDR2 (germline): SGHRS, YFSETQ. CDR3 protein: CASSLGAKYEQYF. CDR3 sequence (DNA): TGCGCCAGCAGCTTGGGGGCTAAATACGAGCAGTACTTC.

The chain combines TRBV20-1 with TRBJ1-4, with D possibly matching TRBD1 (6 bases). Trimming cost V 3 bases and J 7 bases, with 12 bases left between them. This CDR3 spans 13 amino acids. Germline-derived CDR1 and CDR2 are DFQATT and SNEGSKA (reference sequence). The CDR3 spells CSASPGAGEKLFF. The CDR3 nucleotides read TGCAGTGCTAGTCCAGGGGCCGGTGAAAAACTGTTTTTT.

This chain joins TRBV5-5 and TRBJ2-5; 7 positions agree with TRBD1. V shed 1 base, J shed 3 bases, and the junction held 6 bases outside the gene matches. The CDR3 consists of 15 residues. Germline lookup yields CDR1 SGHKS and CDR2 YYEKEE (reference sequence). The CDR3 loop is CASSLTDRWEETQYF. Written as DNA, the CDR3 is TGTGCCAGCAGCTTGACGGACAGGTGGGAAGAGACCCAGTACTTC.